The clone carrying this TCR beta chain was recorded many times. Its antigen remains unknown. All patients reached thyroid surgery having received no treatment beforehand. Authors' data handling: The study took CDR3 differences across clinicopathological groups and made a distant-metastasis classifier for papillary thyroid cancer from them. TCRdb re-processed the PCR reads through MiXCR. What appears here as the V and J calls and clone size reflects TCRdb's work, not the paper's. The sample has around 26,000 clones; about an eighth are singletons. Germline assignment: CDR1 LNHDA and CDR2 SQIVND (reference sequence). This CDR3 comprises 17 residues. The J segment lost 0 bases and the V segment lost 4 bases, leaving 6 bases of the junction unmatched. This sample is part of a study of metastatic and nonmetastatic thyroid tumors. Findings and caveats of the study: Patients with malignant thyroid tumors reportedly had significantly higher TCR beta diversity than those with benign nodules, in blood and tumor.

The rearrangement joins TRBV19 to TRBJ2-1; 10 positions match TRBD2. The origin of this receptor is a female donor with papillary thyroid cancer or a benign thyroid nodule (not recorded which). Some clones in this sample may be carry-over from other donors' samples. The sample was blood. The CDR3 is CASSTPPSGSSYNEQFF. DNA for the CDR3: TGTGCCAGTAGTACACCCCCTAGCGGGAGCTCCTACAATGAGCAGTTCTTC.